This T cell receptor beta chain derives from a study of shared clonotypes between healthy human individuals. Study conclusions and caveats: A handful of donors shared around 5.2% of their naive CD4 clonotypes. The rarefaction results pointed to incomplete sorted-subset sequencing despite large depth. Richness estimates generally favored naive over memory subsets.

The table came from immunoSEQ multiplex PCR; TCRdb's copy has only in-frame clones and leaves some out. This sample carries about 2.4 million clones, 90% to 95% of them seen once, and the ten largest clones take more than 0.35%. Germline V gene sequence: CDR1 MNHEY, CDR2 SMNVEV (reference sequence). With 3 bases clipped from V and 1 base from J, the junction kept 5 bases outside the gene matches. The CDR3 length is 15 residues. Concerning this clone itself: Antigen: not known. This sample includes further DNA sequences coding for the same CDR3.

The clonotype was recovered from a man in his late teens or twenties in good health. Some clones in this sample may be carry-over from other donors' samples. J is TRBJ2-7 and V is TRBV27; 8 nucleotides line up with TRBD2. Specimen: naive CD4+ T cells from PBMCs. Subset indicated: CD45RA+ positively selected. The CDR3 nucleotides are TGTGCCAGCAGTTTCAGGCGGGAGGAATCCTACGAGCAGTACTTC. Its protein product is CASSFRREESYEQYF.